The rows below give T cell receptor beta chains drawn from one sample of a study of CD8 T cells in ankylosing spondylitis. One entry per CDR3 protein results from TCRdb running MiXCR on the 5' RACE reads. The repertoire includes under 400,000 distinct CDR3 sequences, 11% of them detected once, and about a tenth sits in the top ten. The specimen sequenced was blood, either unsorted or a sorted T cell fraction (not recorded which). The source of these receptors is a female donor with ankylosing spondylitis or in good health (not recorded which). Each CDR3 is given without its conserved first and last residue. The order of the fields is D gene, V gene, J gene, clone size, CDR3 protein. A D gene is named only where the DNA matches it firmly. Rows give clone size only sometimes, using once, few, many, or a class for an expanded clone.

d_call: NA
v_call: TRBV6-1
j_call: TRBJ2-5
clone_size: few
cdr3_aa: ASSERGSAQETQY

d_call: NA
v_call: TRBV28
j_call: TRBJ2-7
clone_size: many
cdr3_aa: ASSGGYYEQY

d_call: NA
v_call: TRBV27
j_call: TRBJ1-5
clone_size: NA
cdr3_aa: ASSSIGKVSPQH

d_call: TRBD2
v_call: TRBV7-2
j_call: TRBJ2-2
clone_size: many
cdr3_aa: ASRKRENTGELF

d_call: TRBD1
v_call: TRBV9
j_call: TRBJ2-7
clone_size: many
cdr3_aa: ASSPRPGTGTYEQY

d_call: TRBD2
v_call: TRBV20-1
j_call: TRBJ2-5
clone_size: many
cdr3_aa: SARGGLGATTQY

d_call: TRBD2
v_call: TRBV18
j_call: TRBJ2-3
clone_size: NA
cdr3_aa: ASSPDRLAGGQVTDTQY

d_call: NA
v_call: TRBV11-1
j_call: TRBJ2-1
clone_size: NA
cdr3_aa: ASSSRASVPTSSYNEQF

d_call: TRBD1
v_call: TRBV20-1
j_call: TRBJ1-1
clone_size: many
cdr3_aa: SARGTGYTEAF

d_call: NA
v_call: TRBV15
j_call: TRBJ2-3
clone_size: many
cdr3_aa: ATSSTKASTDTQY

d_call: NA
v_call: TRBV6-5
j_call: TRBJ2-3
clone_size: many
cdr3_aa: ASSYTASTDTQY

d_call: NA
v_call: TRBV5-1
j_call: TRBJ2-1
clone_size: many
cdr3_aa: ASNFREISYNEQF

d_call: NA
v_call: TRBV5-1
j_call: TRBJ2-2
clone_size: NA
cdr3_aa: ASSLERANTGELF

d_call: TRBD2
v_call: TRBV2
j_call: TRBJ2-3
clone_size: few
cdr3_aa: ASNSAGSTDTQY

d_call: NA
v_call: TRBV19
j_call: TRBJ1-1
clone_size: NA
cdr3_aa: ASSIRVEAF

d_call: TRBD2
v_call: TRBV5-1
j_call: TRBJ2-1
clone_size: many
cdr3_aa: ASSSASGMNEQF

d_call: NA
v_call: TRBV20-1
j_call: TRBJ2-4
clone_size: many
cdr3_aa: SVTPLTDIRDVNIQY

d_call: TRBD2
v_call: TRBV20-1
j_call: TRBJ2-7
clone_size: many
cdr3_aa: SAPRREGSSSGSYEQY

d_call: TRBD1
v_call: TRBV5-1
j_call: TRBJ2-2
clone_size: many
cdr3_aa: ASSLDRGLDGELF

d_call: TRBD1
v_call: TRBV5-6
j_call: TRBJ2-6
clone_size: many
cdr3_aa: ATTGVRRSGANVLT

d_call: TRBD1
v_call: TRBV28
j_call: TRBJ2-7
clone_size: few
cdr3_aa: ASREQGAPYYEQY

d_call: NA
v_call: TRBV20-1
j_call: TRBJ1-2
clone_size: NA
cdr3_aa: SARSRSGNDGYT

d_call: NA
v_call: TRBV20-1
j_call: TRBJ1-1
clone_size: many
cdr3_aa: SASSSGGSNTEAF

d_call: NA
v_call: TRBV19
j_call: TRBJ1-1
clone_size: NA
cdr3_aa: ASRPWDGTEAF

d_call: NA
v_call: TRBV5-6
j_call: TRBJ1-1
clone_size: few
cdr3_aa: ASSWWELMNTEAF

d_call: NA
v_call: TRBV20-1
j_call: TRBJ2-4
clone_size: many
cdr3_aa: SAQDRLAKNIQY

d_call: NA
v_call: TRBV5-1
j_call: TRBJ2-5
clone_size: NA
cdr3_aa: ASSSHQLAQY

d_call: NA
v_call: TRBV5-1
j_call: TRBJ1-1
clone_size: NA
cdr3_aa: ASSNPPEATEAF

d_call: NA
v_call: TRBV29-1
j_call: TRBJ1-3
clone_size: many
cdr3_aa: SVGNSGNTIY

d_call: NA
v_call: TRBV20-1
j_call: TRBJ2-7
clone_size: many
cdr3_aa: SARPADTFISEQY

d_call: NA
v_call: TRBV7-9
j_call: TRBJ2-1
clone_size: many
cdr3_aa: ASSEKGVEQF

d_call: TRBD2
v_call: TRBV6-1
j_call: TRBJ2-1
clone_size: many
cdr3_aa: ASMGGSLYNEQF

d_call: NA
v_call: TRBV12-3/TRBV12-4
j_call: TRBJ2-7
clone_size: many
cdr3_aa: ASNYNQGWEQY

d_call: NA
v_call: TRBV20-1
j_call: TRBJ2-5
clone_size: many
cdr3_aa: SAIYTETQY

d_call: NA
v_call: TRBV29-1
j_call: TRBJ2-7
clone_size: many
cdr3_aa: SVGKHGEQY

d_call: NA
v_call: TRBV5-1
j_call: TRBJ2-7
clone_size: many
cdr3_aa: ASSLVVGGYEQY

d_call: NA
v_call: TRBV3-1
j_call: TRBJ2-1
clone_size: few
cdr3_aa: ASSFSATELNW

d_call: NA
v_call: TRBV5-1
j_call: TRBJ2-2
clone_size: many
cdr3_aa: ASSLLKGTGELF

d_call: NA
v_call: TRBV5-6
j_call: TRBJ2-1
clone_size: many
cdr3_aa: ASSLPGTGTEQF

d_call: NA
v_call: TRBV10-3
j_call: TRBJ2-6
clone_size: many
cdr3_aa: AIIILSGANVLT

d_call: NA
v_call: TRBV5-1
j_call: TRBJ1-1
clone_size: many
cdr3_aa: ASSVTGTEAF

d_call: NA
v_call: TRBV29-1
j_call: TRBJ1-2
clone_size: many
cdr3_aa: SVGSFQGRDYGYT

d_call: TRBD2
v_call: TRBV20-1
j_call: TRBJ2-1
clone_size: many
cdr3_aa: SAGDSGSSHNEQF

d_call: TRBD1
v_call: TRBV7-2
j_call: TRBJ1-4
clone_size: many
cdr3_aa: ASSPTQGAYEKLF

d_call: TRBD2
v_call: TRBV7-2
j_call: TRBJ2-1
clone_size: many
cdr3_aa: ASSRTSGSNEQF

d_call: TRBD2
v_call: TRBV5-6
j_call: TRBJ2-7
clone_size: NA
cdr3_aa: ASSTKGLAGGREQY

d_call: NA
v_call: TRBV10-3
j_call: TRBJ1-5
clone_size: many
cdr3_aa: AISPEERGGDQPQH

d_call: TRBD1
v_call: TRBV20-1
j_call: TRBJ1-1
clone_size: NA
cdr3_aa: SAGRTGRDEAF

d_call: NA
v_call: TRBV25-1
j_call: TRBJ1-4
clone_size: NA
cdr3_aa: ASSPQSGTRGEKLF

d_call: TRBD2
v_call: TRBV7-2
j_call: TRBJ2-1
clone_size: many
cdr3_aa: ASSLNSGLAFNEQF

d_call: NA
v_call: TRBV20-1
j_call: TRBJ2-7
clone_size: NA
cdr3_aa: SARRLDSYEQY

d_call: TRBD2
v_call: TRBV7-2
j_call: TRBJ2-1
clone_size: NA
cdr3_aa: ASSLSRGEYNEQF

d_call: NA
v_call: TRBV12-3/TRBV12-4
j_call: TRBJ2-7
clone_size: many
cdr3_aa: ASRGGSVYEQY

d_call: NA
v_call: TRBV20-1
j_call: TRBJ2-7
clone_size: few
cdr3_aa: SARVFVGPGEQY

d_call: TRBD2
v_call: TRBV12-3/TRBV12-4
j_call: TRBJ2-1
clone_size: few
cdr3_aa: ASSLRRGRAYNEQF